The present T cell receptor beta chain was sequenced within a study of Tregs in tolerant kidney transplant recipients. As concerns this clone: Its antigen is unknown.

CDR1 SGHRS and CDR2 YFSETQ come from the germline V gene. V lost 4 bases and J lost 2, with 9 bases in between. CDR3 length: 14 amino acids. Unstimulated regulatory T cells (CD4+CD25+CD127-), CD4+CD25- non-regulatory cells, CD4 and CD8 cells were FACS-sorted from thawed PBMCs. Points from the study as a whole: The most relevant donor-specific Treg TCRbeta repertoire apparently came from expansion with activated donor B cells. Biological reproducibility was not directly addressed, but technical replication error appeared minimal. Validation in larger populations is needed because few patients were studied.

Sequenced by immunoSEQ multiplex PCR; TCRdb stores in-frame clones only, minus some. The sample contains more than 95,000 clones, roughly nine tenths of which appear only once. This receptor was identified in a human donor in good health. Sequencing was done on a sample of CD4+ T cells from blood. The V gene is TRBV5-1, the J gene TRBJ2-2; D may be TRBD1 (6 bases). The CDR3 reads CASSRQANTGELFF. The DNA of the CDR3 is TGCGCCAGCAGCCGACAGGCAAACACCGGGGAGCTGTTTTTT.